Listed below are T cell receptor beta chains from one sample, sequenced in a study of T cells in Graves' hyperthyroidism and ophthalmopathy. TCRdb reanalysed the multiplex PCR reads using MiXCR and keeps one entry per CDR3 protein. The sample shows about 360,000 distinct CDR3 sequences, approximately 13% of them seen only once. Sequencing was done on a sample of blood. These receptors were obtained from a woman between 18 and 29 years old with Graves' hyperthyroidism. Both conserved end residues are part of each CDR3. D genes are given only for firm matches. Some rows mark clone size as missing; the rest say once, few, many or name a class of expanded clone.

cdr3_nt cdr3_aa clone_size j_call v_call d_call
TGTGCCAGCAGCTTAAATAGCGGGAGCGCCAATGAGCAGTTCTTC CASSLNSGSANEQFF many TRBJ2-1 TRBV7-2 TRBD2
TGTGCCAGCAGTGTAGAAGCGGGGGCCTTAGCTTACGAGCAGTACTTC CASSVEAGALAYEQYF many TRBJ2-7 TRBV2 TRBD2
TGTGCTAGCAGCATCCGCGGGTCCCCCCAAGAGACCCAGTACTTC CASSIRGSPQETQYF many TRBJ2-5 TRBV7-7 NA
TGTGCCAGCAGTGATCCGGGGCGTAGGCAAGAGACCCAGTACTTC CASSDPGRRQETQYF many TRBJ2-5 TRBV2 NA
TGTGCCAGTAACCGGGACACTGAAATCTATGGCTACACCTTC CASNRDTEIYGYTF many TRBJ1-2 TRBV2 NA
TGTGCCAGCTCACCCCGGACAGGGAATCAGCCCCAGCATTTT CASSPRTGNQPQHF many TRBJ1-5 TRBV18 TRBD1
TGTGCCAGCAGCCAACGGTTCGAAAAACTGTTTTTT CASSQRFEKLFF few TRBJ1-4 TRBV4-2 NA
TGTGCCACCAGTGAAGGGGGCTCTGGGGAGCTGTTTTTT CATSEGGSGELFF once TRBJ2-2 TRBV24-1 TRBD1
TGTGCCAGCAGCCGGACTGGGGGATTTAGTGATGAGCAGTTCTTC CASSRTGGFSDEQFF many TRBJ2-1 TRBV7-2 NA
TGCGCCAGCAGCTTGGATTTGGGCCGATCAAGGAGGGAGCAGTACTTC CASSLDLGRSRREQYF many TRBJ2-7 TRBV5-1 NA
TGTGCCAGCAGACCGGGACTAGCGGGAGGGGTCACAGATACGCAGTATTTT CASRPGLAGGVTDTQYF many TRBJ2-3 TRBV6-2/TRBV6-3 TRBD2
TGTGCCAGCAGTTACCTTCTTCCCTACAATGAGCAGTTCTTC CASSYLLPYNEQFF many TRBJ2-1 TRBV6-2/TRBV6-3 NA
TGTGCCACCAGCAGAGATCACAGGGATGAGCAGTTCTTC CATSRDHRDEQFF NA TRBJ2-1 TRBV15 NA
TGCAGTGCTAGAGTTGGCCCGCTAGATACGCAGTATTTT CSARVGPLDTQYF few TRBJ2-3 TRBV20-1 NA
TGTGCCAGCAGCTTAGTGGGCGGATCGTACAATGAGCAGTTCTTC CASSLVGGSYNEQFF many TRBJ2-1 TRBV7-9 NA
TGCGCCAGCAGCTTCTCCAGCGAGGCCTACGAGCAGTACTTC CASSFSSEAYEQYF many TRBJ2-7 TRBV5-1 NA
TGCAGTGCCGGGCATGGGACAGGGTTTGTCGCGGGGGTCTACGAGCAGTACTTC CSAGHGTGFVAGVYEQYF many TRBJ2-7 TRBV20-1 TRBD1
TGTGCCAGCAGCATCAAGACAGGGGAAGGCTACACCTTC CASSIKTGEGYTF many TRBJ1-2 TRBV9 TRBD1
TGTGCCAGCAGCCCCCCGACAGGGGTTTTGCCCTTTTCACCCCTCCACTTT CASSPPTGVLPFSPLHF NA TRBJ1-6 TRBV7-9 TRBD1
TGTGCCAGCAGCGGGACATCCACCCTGGCCGAGCAGTACTTC CASSGTSTLAEQYF many TRBJ2-7 TRBV7-2 NA
TGTGCCAGCAGCTTAGGTAGCGGTGGCACAGATACGCAGTATTTT CASSLGSGGTDTQYF many TRBJ2-3 TRBV7-2 NA
TGTGCCAGCAATCCGGGACTAGCGGGGATCAATGAGCAGTTCTTC CASNPGLAGINEQFF many TRBJ2-1 TRBV12-3/TRBV12-4 TRBD2
TGTGCCAGCAGCCTCGGGACAGGGGTCGAGTCACCCCTCCACTTT CASSLGTGVESPLHF NA TRBJ1-6 TRBV12-3/TRBV12-4 TRBD1
TGTGCCAGCAGTAGGGTGGGGCACCCAGCTTTCTTT CASSRVGHPAFF few TRBJ1-1 TRBV25-1 NA
TGTGCCAGCAGTGAATATGGGACTGTAATCTACGAGCAGTACTTC CASSEYGTVIYEQYF many TRBJ2-7 TRBV6-1 NA
TGTGCCAGCAGCTTGGTGAGCGATACTCGGGTCTCCAACTCCTACAATGAGCAGTTCTTC CASSLVSDTRVSNSYNEQFF many TRBJ2-1 TRBV5-5 NA
TGTGCCAGCAGCCCCGACTATGGCTACACCTTC CASSPDYGYTF few TRBJ1-2 TRBV28 NA
TGTGCCAGCAGCTTAGATCACAGCACAGATACGCAGTATTTT CASSLDHSTDTQYF many TRBJ2-3 TRBV7-3 NA
TGTGCCAGCAGCTCCTCCCGTACGCAGTATTTT CASSSSRTQYF many TRBJ2-3 TRBV5-6 NA
TGTGCCATCAGTGAGCGGAGAGCTGGAAACACCATATATTTT CAISERRAGNTIYF NA TRBJ1-3 TRBV10-3 NA
TGTGCCAGCAGCTTACAGGGACCAGCTAACTATGGCTACACCTTC CASSLQGPANYGYTF NA TRBJ1-2 TRBV7-2 NA
TGTGCCAGCAGCGCGGGCATCAGATTTGGACTAGCGGGAGTCTTGGAGACCCAGTACTTC CASSAGIRFGLAGVLETQYF few TRBJ2-5 TRBV5-5 TRBD2
TGTGCCAGCAGCACCGGGGCCAGGGAGCAGTTCTTC CASSTGAREQFF many TRBJ2-1 TRBV11-3 NA
TGCGCCAGCAGCTTGGCCGCCCAGGAGCACTATGGCTACACCTTC CASSLAAQEHYGYTF many TRBJ1-2 TRBV5-1 NA
TGTGCCAGTAGTATAGCCAGGGAACAGCCCCAGCATTTT CASSIAREQPQHF NA TRBJ1-5 TRBV19 NA
TGTGCCAGCAGCGGCGGGGGGTACACCGGGGAGCTGTTTTTT CASSGGGYTGELFF many TRBJ2-2 TRBV11-2 TRBD2
TGTGCCATCAGCGCAGAAAACTATGGCTACACCTTC CAISAENYGYTF many TRBJ1-2 TRBV10-3 NA
TGTGCCAGCAGCCACGGGCAGGAGGTAAAGCCCCAGCATTTT CASSHGQEVKPQHF many TRBJ1-5 TRBV6-2/TRBV6-3 NA
TGTGCCAGCAGCTTACGGGGGGCGCGGAGCAATCAGCCCCAGCATTTT CASSLRGARSNQPQHF many TRBJ1-5 TRBV7-8 NA
TGTGCCAGCAGGCGACAGGAAGCACCCCTCCACTTT CASRRQEAPLHF few TRBJ1-6 TRBV6-2/TRBV6-3 NA
TGTGCCAGCAGTTCTACAGGTAGGGACGAGCAGTACTTC CASSSTGRDEQYF NA TRBJ2-7 TRBV12-3/TRBV12-4 NA
TGTGCCAGCAGTATTGGCTCCTACAATGAGCAGTTCTTC CASSIGSYNEQFF many TRBJ2-1 TRBV2 NA
TGCGCCAGCAGCCAGAACAGGGGAGGCACTGAAGCTTTCTTT CASSQNRGGTEAFF few TRBJ1-1 TRBV5-1 TRBD1
TGTGCCAGTACAGGTTTTAATAGCAATCAGCCCCAGCATTTT CASTGFNSNQPQHF few TRBJ1-5 TRBV19 NA
TGTGCCAGCAGATTAGGGGGGTCCGGGGAGCTGTTTTTT CASRLGGSGELFF many TRBJ2-2 TRBV7-2 NA
TGTGCCTGGAGTGGGGGACATACTAATCAGCCCCAGCATTTT CAWSGGHTNQPQHF many TRBJ1-5 TRBV30 NA
TGTGCCAGCAGATCTCCGAGCTCTGGGGCCAACGTCCTGACTTTC CASRSPSSGANVLTF many TRBJ2-6 TRBV28 NA
TGTGCCAGCAGCGTAGGGGGTGGCGGGGGTCAAGAGACCCAGTACTTC CASSVGGGGGQETQYF NA TRBJ2-5 TRBV9 TRBD2
TGTGCCAGTCGTGCGGGTAGCGGGGGCACCGGGGAGCTGTTTTTT CASRAGSGGTGELFF NA TRBJ2-2 TRBV6-1 TRBD2
TGTGCCAGCAGCTTACTTTCTAGCGGGAGGGAAGATACGCAGTATTTT CASSLLSSGREDTQYF many TRBJ2-3 TRBV7-2 TRBD2
TGTGCCAGCAGCCCCCGGGACAAGGAGACCCAGTACTTC CASSPRDKETQYF many TRBJ2-5 TRBV5-5 NA
TGTGCCAGCAGCTTAGTTGGGACTATCGCGGATGAGCAGTTCTTC CASSLVGTIADEQFF many TRBJ2-1 TRBV7-9 TRBD2
TGTGCCAGCAGTTCCAGGGCCTTTCGCGGCTACGAGCAGTACTTC CASSSRAFRGYEQYF many TRBJ2-7 TRBV27 NA
TGTGCCAGCAGCCCCAGACGGACTAGCGGGAGTAGGAGAGAGACCCAGTACTTC CASSPRRTSGSRRETQYF many TRBJ2-5 TRBV12-3/TRBV12-4 TRBD2
TGTGCCACCAGTGGAGGCACACGGTACAATGAGCAGTTCTTC CATSGGTRYNEQFF many TRBJ2-1 TRBV24-1 NA